A single sample is the source of the 20 T cell receptor beta chains below, sequenced in a study of blood T cells in healthy people across ages (dated by TCRdb to between 2014 and 2017). Receptors were amplified or captured by 5' RACE. Sequencing took place on an Illumina HiSeq 2500. A second roughly 6 to 12 cycle PCR used a sample-barcoded 5' primer and a J-beta primer mix. Clones were called with MiXCR by TCRdb after fastp trimmed the public reads at Q25, and only in-frame beta chains were retained. Records with the same CDR3 protein are collapsed into one entry carrying the most frequent genes and DNA. The sample yields some 1.5 million distinct CDR3 sequences; 28% were counted once. The ten largest clones represent approximately 7.7% of the sample. Specimen: blood. Receptors were obtained from a woman aged 25 to 45 in good health.

This clonotype came up a few times. The V and J genes are TRBV28 and TRBJ2-1; 11 bases agree with TRBD2. The V segment lost 6 bases and the J segment 3 bases; nucleotides outside the gene matches: 7. The germline V gene encodes CDR1 MDHEN and CDR2 SYDVKM. This CDR3 comprises 16 residues. The CDR3, as DNA: TGTGCCAGCAGAAACCCCGGGACTAGCGGCTACAATGAGCAGTTCTTC. Amino acid sequence: CASRNPGTSGYNEQFF.

This clonotype has more than one count but fewer than ten. The chain links TRBV28 to TRBJ1-2; D not resolved. V was cut by 3 bases and J by 4 bases, with 6 bases left in between. There are 12 residues in the CDR3. The V gene's germline CDR1 is MDHEN and CDR2 SYDVKM. The CDR3, as DNA: TGTGCCAGCAGTTTGAACACCTATGGCTACACCTTC. This translates into CASSLNTYGYTF.

The V call is TRBV10-3, the J call TRBJ1-1; the D gene is possibly TRBD1 (5 bases). This CDR3 contains 14 residues. Germline V lookup: CDR1 ENHRY, CDR2 SYGVKD. The V end was cut by 2 bases, the J end by 3 bases, with 10 bases between. DNA of the CDR3: TGTGCCATCAGTGAGCCTCCGGGGCACACTGAAGCTTTCTTT. Amino acid sequence: CAISEPPGHTEAFF.

The chain couples TRBV5-4 to TRBJ2-7; D not resolved. The CDR3 covers 13 residues. Per germline, CDR1 SGHNT and CDR2 YYREEE (reference sequence). The germline V and J ends were trimmed by 4 bases and 6 bases, with 14 bases remaining between them. The CDR3 coding sequence is TGTGCCAGCAGCGGAGACCCCAGCTTCGAGCAGTACTTC. Translation: CASSGDPSFEQYF.

V is TRBV28 and J is TRBJ2-7; no firm D call. Per germline, CDR1 MDHEN and CDR2 SYDVKM. The germline V and J ends were trimmed by 3 bases and 2 bases, with 11 bases remaining between them. The CDR3 runs 14 residues. The CDR3 bases are TGTGCCAGCAGTTTCGGCCAGGCCACCTACGAGCAGTACTTC. The encoded protein is CASSFGQATYEQYF.

This clonotype showed up just a few times. The J gene is TRBJ1-1, the V gene TRBV4-1; D is possibly TRBD1 (5 bases). In germline, CDR1 is MGHRA, CDR2 YSYEKL. Deletions cut 4 bases from V and 11 bases from J, with 17 bases between. The CDR3 sequence is 13 residues long. The CDR3 coding sequence is TGCGCCAGCAGCCTTATGGGGGGAGGGGAGGCTTTCTTT. Translated, it gives CASSLMGGGEAFF.

The chain links TRBV5-1 to TRBJ2-1, with TRBD2 matching 10 bases. Germline trimming cut 3 bases from V and 5 bases from J; bases unmatched to any gene: 11. CDR3 length equals 17 residues. Germline assignment: CDR1 SGHRS and CDR2 YFSETQ. The DNA of the CDR3 is TGCGCCAGCAGCTCCCCTGTGAGCGGGGGGGCCCACAATGAGCAGTTCTTC. Amino acid sequence: CASSSPVSGGAHNEQFF.

A note on this clonotype: Mismatch with germline at one junction end may stem from a read error. This chain joins TRBV12-3 or TRBV12-4 and TRBJ1-1; D gene unclear. The CDR3 loop spans 14 amino acids. Written as DNA, the CDR3 is TGTGCTAGCAGTTCTAACAGCCTGAACACTGAAGCTTTCTTT. Translation gives CASSSNSLNTEAFF.

Points on this clonotype: Possible read error: a much larger clone is one base away. The CDR3 is CASGLYAGGINEQYF. The CDR3 DNA follows: TGCGCCAGCGGCTTGTACGCGGGAGGTATTAACGAGCAGTACTTC. The rearrangement joins TRBV5-1 to TRBJ2-7; 8 bases are shared with TRBD2. Germline CDR1 and CDR2: SGHRS and YFSETQ. This CDR3 region has 15 residues.

This clonotype has more than one count but fewer than ten. In DNA form, the CDR3 reads TGTGCCTGGAGCTTGGATGGGGGCCAGCCCCAGCATTTT. It codes for CAWSLDGGQPQHF. The rearrangement uses TRBV30 and TRBJ1-5, with D possibly matching TRBD1 (6 bases). The CDR3 totals 13 residues. The V gene lost 3 bases and the J gene lost 7 bases, with 13 bases spanning the gap. Germline V gene sequence: CDR1 GTSNPN, CDR2 SVGIG (reference sequence).

This clonotype was detected a few times. The chain couples TRBV30 to TRBJ1-2; maybe TRBD1 (5 bases). The CDR3 loop spans 11 amino acids. Deletions cut 0 bases from V and 8 bases from J, with 7 bases between. Per the germline V gene, CDR1 is GTSNPN and CDR2 is SVGIG (reference sequence). CDR3 loop: CAWSVQGGYTF. For the CDR3, the DNA is TGTGCCTGGAGTGTCCAGGGAGGCTACACCTTC. Filled out from reference TRBV30 and TRBJ1-2, the complete variable domain reads SQTIHQWPATLVQPVGSPLSLECTVEGTSNPNLYWYRQAAGRGLQLLFYSVGIGQISSEVPQNLSASRPQDRQFILSSKKLLLSDSGFYLCAWSVQGGYTFGSGTRLTVV.

V usage is TRBV3-1 and J usage is TRBJ2-3, with 7 bases lining up with TRBD2. V shed 1 base and J 2 bases; nucleotides not matched to a gene: 6. CDR3 length equals 16 residues. Germline loops: CDR1 LGHDT, CDR2 YNNKEL (reference sequence). In DNA form, the CDR3 reads TGTGCCAGCAGCCAAGGGACTAGGCGAGTCACAGATACGCAGTATTTT. Amino acid sequence: CASSQGTRRVTDTQYF.

This clonotype came up a few times. The chain uses TRBV5-5 and TRBJ2-1, with D maybe TRBD2 (6 bases). CDR3 size: 14 residues. With 4 bases removed from V and 10 bases from J, the gap between germline ends came to 18 bases. Germline CDR1 SGHKS, CDR2 YYEKEE (reference sequence). The DNA for the CDR3 is TGTGCCAGCAGCACTCGGACGGAGGGACGCGAGCAGTTCTTC. Protein sequence: CASSTRTEGREQFF. Based on the CDR3 plus reference TRBV5-5 and TRBJ2-1, the full variable domain is DAGVTQSPTHLIKTRGQQVTLRCSPISGHKSVSWYQQVLGQGPQFIFQYYEKEERGRGNFPDRFSARQFPNYSSELNVNALLLGDSALYLCASSTRTEGREQFFGPGTRLTVL.

The table lists this clonotype with a few counts. This chain joins TRBV7-9 and TRBJ1-2; 11 nucleotides match TRBD1. This CDR3 spans 14 amino acids. Unmatched junction bases numbered 6, after V lost 5 bases and J lost 7 bases. Germline V gene data show CDR1 as SEHNR and CDR2 as FQNEAQ (reference sequence). The CDR3 DNA is TGTGCCAGCAGCCGGGACAGGGGGAAGATTGGCTACACCTTC. Protein sequence: CASSRDRGKIGYTF.

There are many counts of this clonotype. The gene calls are TRBV28 and TRBJ2-5, with a weak D call TRBD2 (6 bases). The germline V gene has CDR1 MDHEN and CDR2 SYDVKM. The CDR3 extends over 16 amino acids. V was shortened by 4 bases and J by 7 bases, with 22 bases between the two germline ends. As DNA, the CDR3 is TGTGCCAGCAGTTCCGCGGGAACGTCCGCCATGGGGACCCAGTACTTC. As protein: CASSSAGTSAMGTQYF.

In DNA, the CDR3 is TGTGCCATCGGGGGGGCGACAGGGACCGCCGACACCGGGGAGCTGTTTTTT. Protein product: CAIGGATGTADTGELFF. V and J are TRBV10-3 and TRBJ2-2, with D perhaps TRBD1 or TRBD2 (7 bases each). The germline CDR1 and CDR2 sequences are ENHRY and SYGVKD. Trimming took 8 bases from V and 3 from J, leaving 22 bases between them. This CDR3 has 17 amino acids.

This clonotype was detected many times. J is TRBJ2-1 and V is TRBV6-2 or TRBV6-3, with D hard to call. This CDR3 region has 13 residues. Germline V gene data show CDR1 as MNHEY and CDR2 as SVGEGT. V was pared by 5 bases and J by 6 bases, with 11 bases between. As DNA, the CDR3 is TGTGCCAGCAGTGTACGTGGTGGCAATGAGCAGTTCTTC. Amino acid sequence: CASSVRGGNEQFF.

This clonotype was counted many times. The chain carries TRBV5-1 and TRBJ2-7; D might be TRBD1 (6 bases). There are 18 residues in the CDR3. Trimming cost V 1 base and J 4 bases, with 24 bases left between them. In germline, CDR1 is SGHRS, CDR2 YFSETQ. CDR3 protein: CASSLWGLGAGNSYEQYF. The DNA of the CDR3 is TGCGCCAGCAGCTTGTGGGGCCTGGGGGCAGGGAATTCGTACGAGCAGTACTTC. Full variable domain (missing parts from reference TRBV5-1 and TRBJ2-7): KAGVTQTPRYLIKTRGQQVTLSCSPISGHRSVSWYQQTPGQGLQFLFEYFSETQRNKGNFPGRFSGRQFSNSRSEMNVSTLELGDSALYLCASSLWGLGAGNSYEQYFGPGTRLTVT.

The chain uses TRBV2 and TRBJ2-2; 9 bases agree with TRBD1. Germline V gene lookup returns CDR1 SNHLY and CDR2 FYNNEI. With 8 bases clipped from V and 4 bases from J, the junction kept 8 bases outside the gene matches. The CDR3 has 15 amino acids. This CDR3 is CASSVGTGLTGELFF. In DNA, the CDR3 is TGTGCCAGCTCGGTCGGGACAGGGCTCACCGGGGAGCTGTTTTTT.

Only a few counts were recorded for this clonotype. At one boundary the junction diverges from the germline segment, which might be a read error. V gene TRBV12-3 or TRBV12-4 combines with J gene TRBJ2-3; D may be TRBD2 (6 bases). This CDR3 is built from 14 residues. The CDR3 coding sequence is TGTGCCAGCAGTTTTGGGGGGTTGACAGATGCGCAGTATTTT. Amino acids: CASSFGGLTDAQYF.